Below are 6 T cell receptor beta chains sequenced from a single sample in a study of blood T cell repertoires in COVID-19. The method was immunoSEQ multiplex PCR; TCRdb's version includes in-frame clones alone and lacks a portion of them. Among roughly 33,000 clones listed, around 85% were seen once. The sample was peripheral blood. Source of these receptors: a human donor with acute or convalescent COVID-19. The donor label of this sample is uncertain.

J is TRBJ2-7 and V is TRBV6-5; TRBD1 matches at 7 bases. Unmatched junction bases numbered 6, after V lost 6 bases and J lost 1 base. Germline lookup yields CDR1 MNHEY and CDR2 SVGAGI. The CDR3 runs to 14 residues. In DNA form, the CDR3 reads TGTGCCAGCAGGGTCCGGACAGGATCCTACGAGCAGTACTTC. Translated: CASRVRTGSYEQYF.

The chain employs TRBV3-1 (or the pseudogene TRBV3-2) and TRBJ1-6; 9 bases match TRBD1. V shed 0 bases, J shed 7 bases, and the junction held 4 bases outside the gene matches. CDR3 size: 16 residues. Germline lookup yields CDR1 LGHDT and CDR2 YNNKEL (reference sequence). Here the CDR3 reads CASSQETGGGNSPLHF. The CDR3 coding sequence is TGTGCCAGCAGCCAAGAGACAGGGGGAGGGAATTCACCCCTCCACTTT.

The rearrangement joins TRBV11-2 to TRBJ1-6; 10 bases align to TRBD1. The CDR3 is 14 amino acids. Germline V gene sequence: CDR1 SGHAT, CDR2 FQNNGV. After removal of 7 bases from V and 7 bases from J, the junction contained 4 bases not matched to a gene. CDR3 DNA: TGTGCCAGCAATCCGGGACAGGGGAATTCACCCCTCCACTTT. Protein: CASNPGQGNSPLHF.

The rearrangement uses TRBV4-3 and TRBJ2-1; 11 nucleotides agree with TRBD2. CDR1 LGHNA and CDR2 YSLEER come from the germline V gene. Trimming at V came to 6 bases and at J to 3 bases, leaving 4 bases not matched to a gene. CDR3 size: 15 residues. CDR3 bases: TGCGCCAGCAGTCTTACTAGCGGGGGCTACAATGAGCAGTTCTTC. This codes for CASSLTSGGYNEQFF.

V and J are TRBV10-2 and TRBJ1-2; 9 nucleotides line up with TRBD1. Germline CDR1 is WSHSY and CDR2 is SAAADI. V lost 5 bases, J lost 4 bases, and 8 bases stayed unmatched. This CDR3 region has 15 residues. The CDR3 sequence is CASSPDRGLPYGYTF. In DNA, the CDR3 is TGCGCCAGCAGTCCGGACAGGGGCCTACCCTATGGCTACACCTTC.

The rearrangement uses TRBV12-3 or TRBV12-4 and TRBJ2-5, with TRBD1 identical over 7 bases. V trimming: 6 bases; J trimming: 5 bases; junction bases outside the gene matches: 6. This CDR3 contains 13 residues. This CDR3 reads CASSTGERETQYF. CDR3 nucleotides: TGTGCCAGCAGCACAGGGGAAAGGGAGACCCAGTACTTC.